This TCR beta chain was obtained from a study of shared clonotypes between healthy human individuals. The wider study: CD4 naive and memory got three plates each, CD8 naive two, CD8 memory one.

The CDR3 consists of 14 residues. CDR1 is SGHVS and CDR2 is FQNEAQ in the germline V gene. V was pared by 4 bases and J by 8 bases, with 14 bases between. Assay: immunoSEQ multiplex PCR; the TCRdb copy retains only in-frame clones and omits some. Among 950,000 to 1,100,000 clones, approximately 76% were seen once, and the ten largest hold approximately 1.5%. Sequencing input: memory CD4+ T cells sorted from blood. Subset specified: CD45RA-negative fraction. The chain couples TRBV7-8 to TRBJ1-4; D is possibly TRBD1 (5 bases). The TCR sequence derives from a man between 18 and 29 years old in good health. CDR3 sequence: CASSSPGSVEKLFF. The CDR3 coding sequence is TGTGCCAGCAGCTCGCCAGGGTCAGTGGAAAAACTGTTTTTT.